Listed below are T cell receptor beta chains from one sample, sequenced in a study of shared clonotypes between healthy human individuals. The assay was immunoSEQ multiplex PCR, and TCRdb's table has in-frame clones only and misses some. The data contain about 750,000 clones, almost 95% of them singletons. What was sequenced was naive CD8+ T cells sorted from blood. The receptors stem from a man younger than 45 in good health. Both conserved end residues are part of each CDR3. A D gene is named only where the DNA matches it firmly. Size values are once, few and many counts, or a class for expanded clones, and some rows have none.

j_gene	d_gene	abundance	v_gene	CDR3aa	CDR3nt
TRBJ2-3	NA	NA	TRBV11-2	CASSLRGGSTDTQYF	TGTGCCAGCAGCTTAAGAGGAGGGAGCACAGATACGCAGTATTTT
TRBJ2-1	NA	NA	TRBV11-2	CASSLGPGSFF	TGTGCCAGCAGCTTAGGGCCCGGCTCGTTCTTC
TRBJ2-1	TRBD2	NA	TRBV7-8	CASSLPRLAGVAYNEQFF	TGTGCCAGCAGCCTACCCCGACTAGCGGGAGTAGCCTACAATGAGCAGTTCTTC
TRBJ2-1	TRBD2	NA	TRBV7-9	CASSFYSGRAGGNEQFF	TGTGCCAGCAGCTTTTATAGCGGGAGGGCCGGAGGCAATGAGCAGTTCTTC
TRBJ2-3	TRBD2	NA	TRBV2	CASEQLSSGSADTQYF	TGTGCCAGCGAACAACTATCTAGCGGGAGCGCAGATACGCAGTATTTT
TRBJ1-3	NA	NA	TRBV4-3	CASSPYLQDSGNTIYF	TGCGCCAGCAGCCCGTACCTACAGGACTCTGGAAACACCATATATTTT
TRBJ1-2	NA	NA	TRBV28	CASSLRENYGYTF	TGTGCCAGCAGCCTTAGAGAGAACTATGGCTACACCTTC
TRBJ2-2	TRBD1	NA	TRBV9	CASSVAAGGGELFF	TGTGCCAGCAGCGTAGCGGCAGGGGGCGGGGAGCTGTTTTTT
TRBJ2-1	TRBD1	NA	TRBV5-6	CASSMLQGISDNEQFF	TGTGCCAGCAGCATGCTACAGGGGATATCGGACAATGAGCAGTTCTTC
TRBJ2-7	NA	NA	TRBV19	CASISPPGLPYEQYF	TGTGCCAGTATCTCCCCCCCAGGACTACCCTACGAGCAGTACTTC
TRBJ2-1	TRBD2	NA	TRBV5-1	CASSLPTSDDEQFF	TGCGCCAGCAGCCTACCGACTAGCGATGATGAGCAGTTCTTC
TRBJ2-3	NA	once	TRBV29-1	CSVEKRDPGTDTQYF	TGCAGCGTTGAGAAGAGGGATCCGGGCACAGATACGCAGTATTTT
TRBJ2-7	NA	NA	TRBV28	CASSPAYEQYF	TGTGCCAGCAGCCCAGCCTACGAGCAGTACTTC
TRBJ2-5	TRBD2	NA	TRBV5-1	CASQGWTSGRARETQYF	TGCGCCAGCCAGGGGTGGACTAGCGGGAGGGCCCGAGAGACCCAGTACTTC
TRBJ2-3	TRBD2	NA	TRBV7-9	CASSAPQAGATDTQYF	TGTGCCAGCAGCGCCCCCCAAGCGGGAGCAACAGATACGCAGTATTTT
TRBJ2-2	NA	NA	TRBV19	CASSDRDRESVAGELFF	TGTGCCAGTAGTGACCGGGACCGGGAATCAGTAGCCGGGGAGCTGTTTTTT
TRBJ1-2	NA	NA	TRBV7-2	CASSFPRHGGRASSYGYTF	TGTGCCAGCAGCTTCCCCCGACACGGGGGCCGAGCTTCTTCGTATGGCTACACCTTC
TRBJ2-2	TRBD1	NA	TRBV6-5	CASSGGGTGELFF	TGTGCCAGCTCAGGGGGCGGCACCGGGGAGCTGTTTTTT
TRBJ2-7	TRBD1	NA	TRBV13	CASSPGGTGGSYEQYF	TGTGCCAGCAGCCCCGGCGGGACAGGGGGCTCCTACGAGCAGTACTTC
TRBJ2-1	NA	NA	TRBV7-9	CASSSFLARGFNEQFF	TGTGCCAGCAGCTCGTTTTTAGCGAGGGGCTTCAATGAGCAGTTCTTC
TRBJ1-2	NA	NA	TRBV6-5	CASSSPRESRGYTF	TGTGCCAGCAGTTCCCCCCGGGAATCGAGGGGCTACACCTTC
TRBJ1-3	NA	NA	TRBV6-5	CASSPSVASGNTIYF	TGTGCCAGCAGCCCCTCAGTCGCTTCAGGAAACACCATATATTTT
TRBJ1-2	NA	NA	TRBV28	CASSFRGGDGYTF	TGTGCCAGCAGTTTCAGAGGGGGGGATGGCTACACCTTC
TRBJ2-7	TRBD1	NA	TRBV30	CALNGGQGFSREYEQYF	TGTGCCTTGAACGGGGGACAGGGTTTTTCGAGGGAGTACGAGCAGTACTTC
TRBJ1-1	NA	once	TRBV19	CASRPTDLNTEAFF	TGTGCCAGTAGACCTACTGATCTGAACACTGAAGCTTTCTTT